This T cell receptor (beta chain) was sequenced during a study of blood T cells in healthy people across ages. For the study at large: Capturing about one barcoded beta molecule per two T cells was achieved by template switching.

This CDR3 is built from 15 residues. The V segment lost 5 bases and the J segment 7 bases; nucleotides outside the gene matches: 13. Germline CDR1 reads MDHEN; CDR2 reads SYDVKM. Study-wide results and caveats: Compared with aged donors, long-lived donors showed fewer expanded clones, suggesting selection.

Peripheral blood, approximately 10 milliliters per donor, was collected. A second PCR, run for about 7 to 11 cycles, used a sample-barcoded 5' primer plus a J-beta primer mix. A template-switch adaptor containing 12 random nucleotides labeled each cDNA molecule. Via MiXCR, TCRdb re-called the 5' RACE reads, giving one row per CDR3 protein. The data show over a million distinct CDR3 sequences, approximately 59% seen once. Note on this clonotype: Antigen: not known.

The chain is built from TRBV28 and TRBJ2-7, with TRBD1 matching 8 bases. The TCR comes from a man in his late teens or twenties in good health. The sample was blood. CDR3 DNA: TGTGCCAGCAGTCCCCCAGGACAGGGCCGTTCAGAGCAGTACTTC. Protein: CASSPPGQGRSEQYF. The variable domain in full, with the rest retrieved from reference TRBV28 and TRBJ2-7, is DVKVTQSSRYLVKRTGEKVFLECVQDMDHENMFWYRQDPGLGLRLIYFSYDVKMKEKGDIPEGYSVSREKKERFSLILESASTNQTSMYLCASSPPGQGRSEQYFGPGTRLTVT.